The 25 T cell receptor beta chains below all came from one sample that was sequenced in a study of regulatory T cells in long-lasting Graves disease. Time point indicated: persistent/refractory GD, antithyroid drugs over 5 years with positive TRAb. PBMC RNA was the source of the TCR library. Building the TCR beta libraries relied on iRepertoire HTBI primers, and CDR3 regions underwent Arm-PCR. TCRdb processed the multiplex PCR reads anew with MiXCR; each CDR3 protein has one entry. The sample holds hundreds of thousands of distinct CDR3 sequences, 20% to 25% seen once. Sequencing was performed on peripheral blood mononuclear cells (PBMCs), taken when the disease was refractory, from a patient treated with antithyroid drugs. The receptor set was obtained from a female donor with Graves disease.

The table lists this clonotype with many counts. V and J are TRBV19 and TRBJ1-1; 8 nucleotides match TRBD1. V dropped 7 bases and J dropped 7; count of bases not matched to a gene: 11. This CDR3 is built from 14 residues. Germline lookup yields CDR1 LNHDA and CDR2 SQIVND (reference sequence). The CDR3 spells CASILDREASEAFF. The CDR3 DNA reads as TGTGCCAGTATCTTGGACAGGGAGGCGAGTGAAGCTTTCTTT.

The rearrangement joins TRBV20-1 to TRBJ1-4; D gene uncertain. Germline lookup yields CDR1 DFQATT and CDR2 SNEGSKA (reference sequence). V was pared by 3 bases and J by 0 bases, with 11 bases between. The CDR3 runs 15 residues. CDR3 protein: CSASPLYATNEKLFF. In DNA, the CDR3 is TGCAGTGCTAGCCCGTTGTATGCAACTAATGAAAAACTGTTTTTT.

This chain joins TRBV29-1 and TRBJ2-5; 12 bases map to TRBD2. Germline assignment: CDR1 SQVTM and CDR2 ANQGSEA. Losses at the gene ends were 7 bases for V and 3 bases for J; bases not matched to a gene: 3. The CDR3 sequence is 13 residues long. The CDR3 DNA follows: TGCAGCGCCAGACTAGCGGGAGAAGAGACCCAGTACTTC. It translates to CSARLAGEETQYF. Full variable domain (missing parts from reference TRBV29-1 and TRBJ2-5): SAVISQKPSRDICQRGTSLTIQCQVDSQVTMMFWYRQQPGQSLTLIATANQGSEATYESGFVIDKFPISRPNLTFSTLTVSNMSPEDSSIYLCSARLAGEETQYFGPGTRLLVL.

This clonotype has a count of ten or more. This sequence joins TRBV28 and TRBJ1-4; D is perhaps TRBD1 (5 bases). Trimming left V 5 bases short and J 2 bases short, with 9 bases between. CDR3 length equals 14 residues. Germline CDR1 MDHEN, CDR2 SYDVKM. The CDR3 protein is CASSPGRTNEKLFF. Here the CDR3 DNA reads TGTGCCAGCAGTCCAGGGAGGACTAATGAAAAACTGTTTTTT.

This clonotype was found many times. The chain recombines TRBV7-2 with TRBJ1-2; the D gene is possibly TRBD1 (6 bases). V was clipped by 5 bases and J by 6 bases, with 19 bases between them. CDR1 and CDR2 (germline): SGHTA, FQGNSA. The CDR3 is made up of 15 amino acids. CDR3 in DNA: TGTGCCAGCAGCCGCTTGGGGGGCGCTTCCAATGGCTACACCTTC. This gives the protein CASSRLGGASNGYTF.

The rearrangement uses TRBV20-1 and TRBJ2-2, with D unresolved. V lost 6 bases to trimming and J lost 1 base, with 12 bases between them. Per germline, CDR1 DFQATT and CDR2 SNEGSKA (reference sequence). The CDR3 has 14 amino acids. The CDR3 coding sequence is TGCAGTGCCCCCCCCAGGAGGAACACCGGGGAGCTGTTTTTT. This sequence encodes CSAPPRRNTGELFF.

In its sample, this clonotype was seen many times. The chain recombines TRBV2 with TRBJ1-3; D remains unclear. This CDR3 contains 12 residues. Looked up from germline, CDR1 is SNHLY and CDR2 is FYNNEI. Between the trimmed V and J ends, which lost 6 bases and 6 bases, there was a span of 9 bases. In DNA, the CDR3 is TGTGCCAGCAGGGAGGTTTCAAACACCATATATTTT. This codes for CASREVSNTIYF.

This clonotype has a count of ten or more. This rearrangement joins TRBV28 to TRBJ2-2, with 7 bases aligning to TRBD2. The CDR3 spans 15 residues. The ends lost 4 bases at V and 5 bases at J; junction bases unmatched: 7. CDR1 is MDHEN, CDR2 SYDVKM, per germline. DNA of the CDR3: TGTGCCAGCAGTTGGGGGAGGGCCGTAACCGGGGAGCTGTTTTTT. It yields the protein CASSWGRAVTGELFF.

This clonotype was detected ten times or more. The DNA of the CDR3 is TGTGCCAGCAGTCCGCAGGGAAGGGCTGGGGCCAACGTCCTGACTTTC. This translates into CASSPQGRAGANVLTF. V and J are TRBV6-1 and TRBJ2-6; D perhaps matches TRBD1 (5 bases). The CDR3 covers 16 residues. The ends were cut back, 5 bases at V and 2 bases at J, with 13 bases in the middle. Germline-derived CDR1 and CDR2 are MNHNS and SASEGT.

This clonotype was recorded many times. This CDR3 is CASAIGRGYGYTF. The CDR3 region has the DNA TGTGCCAGCGCGATTGGCCGCGGCTATGGCTACACCTTC. The rearrangement joins TRBV6-1 to TRBJ1-2; D is ambiguous. Trimming cost V 8 bases and J 4 bases, with 14 bases left between them. From germline, CDR1 is MNHNS and CDR2 SASEGT. The CDR3 loop spans 13 amino acids.

Many counts were recorded for this clonotype. The V gene is TRBV6-1, the J gene TRBJ2-7; TRBD2 might be the D (6 bases). The germline CDR1 and CDR2 sequences are MNHNS and SASEGT. V was trimmed by 5 bases and J by 4 bases, leaving 18 bases between them. The CDR3 is 15 amino acids. CDR3 amino acids: CASSQHLWRVYEQYF. Here the CDR3 DNA reads TGTGCCAGCAGTCAACACCTGTGGAGGGTATACGAGCAGTACTTC.

This clonotype showed up many times. The chain links TRBV5-1 to TRBJ1-1; possibly TRBD1 for D (6 bases). V lost 5 bases and J 5 bases, leaving 16 bases between the germline ends. The CDR3 spans 14 residues. CDR1 is SGHRS and CDR2 is YFSETQ in the germline V gene. The CDR3 nucleotides are TGCGCCAGCAGAGCCCACAGGGACCGAACTGAAGCTTTCTTT. Its protein is CASRAHRDRTEAFF.

This clonotype was seen many times. The chain is built from TRBV3-1 and TRBJ1-4; TRBD1 matches 8 bases. The CDR3 contains 13 residues. J gave up 3 bases and V 6 bases, and 0 bases lay outside the gene matches. Per germline, CDR1 LGHDT and CDR2 YNNKEL (reference sequence). The CDR3 protein is CASRTGANEKLFF. The CDR3 coding sequence is TGTGCCAGCAGGACAGGGGCTAATGAAAAACTGTTTTTT.

This clonotype was seen at least ten times. The J gene is TRBJ2-7, the V gene TRBV2; D possibly corresponds to TRBD1 (5 bases). The V and J ends lost 6 bases and 2 bases respectively, with 11 bases between them. Per germline, CDR1 SNHLY and CDR2 FYNNEI. The CDR3 totals 13 residues. The CDR3 loop reads CASRVQETYEQYF. CDR3 coding DNA: TGTGCCAGCAGAGTACAGGAAACCTACGAGCAGTACTTC. Full variable domain (rest looked up from reference TRBV2 and TRBJ2-7): EPEVTQTPSHQVTQMGQEVILRCVPISNHLYFYWYRQILGQKVEFLVSFYNNEISEKSEIFDDQFSVERPDGSNFTLKIRSTKLEDSAMYFCASRVQETYEQYFGPGTRLTVT.

This clonotype showed up many times. J is TRBJ1-1 and V is TRBV29-1; D perhaps matches TRBD1 (5 bases). Per the germline V gene, CDR1 is SQVTM and CDR2 is ANQGSEA. The CDR3 spans 10 residues. The V end was cut by 5 bases, the J end by 11 bases, with 12 bases between. The DNA of the CDR3 is TGCAGCGTTATAGGGGCAATGGCTTTCTTT. This codes for CSVIGAMAFF.

With respect to this clonotype: The junction does not match germline at one end; this may be a read error. CDR3 protein: CANSLTGAFSGNTIYF. The CDR3 DNA reads as TGTGCCAACAGCTTGACAGGCGCTTTCTCTGGAAACACCATATATTTT. This rearrangement joins TRBV7-2 to TRBJ1-3; tentatively, D is TRBD1 (6 bases). CDR3 length equals 16 residues. Looked up from germline, CDR1 is SGHTA and CDR2 is FQGNSA.

This clonotype has ten or more counts. This chain links TRBV7-6 with TRBJ2-2, with D uncertain. This CDR3 comprises 14 residues. V was cut by 5 bases and J by 5 bases, with 12 bases left in between. Germline CDR1 is SGHVS and CDR2 is FNYEAQ. The CDR3 region is CASSPLTGTGELFF. CDR3 bases: TGTGCCAGCAGCCCCCTGACGGGTACCGGGGAGCTGTTTTTT.

This clonotype was observed at least ten times. The chain joins TRBV28 to TRBJ1-4; no definite D call. The CDR3 length is 10 residues. The germline gives CDR1 MDHEN, CDR2 SYDVKM. V dropped 10 bases and J dropped 8 bases, with 8 bases sitting between them. Written as DNA, the CDR3 is TGTGCCACCTTCGGGGAAAAACTGTTTTTT. As protein: CATFGEKLFF.

This clonotype was counted ten times or more. One end of the junction does not line up with germline, which may come from a read error. The genes are TRBV5-1 and TRBJ1-1; D ambiguous. The CDR3 runs to 13 residues. In germline, CDR1 is SGHRS, CDR2 YFSETQ. DNA of the CDR3: TGTGCCAGCAGCTTCGCTGGGGACACTGAAGCTTTCTTT. Translation: CASSFAGDTEAFF. The variable domain in full, completed from reference TRBV5-1 and TRBJ1-1, reads KAGVTQTPRYLIKTRGQQVTLSCSPISGHRSVSWYQQTPGQGLQFLFEYFSETQRNKGNFPGRFSGRQFSNSRSEMNVSTLELGDSALYLCASSFAGDTEAFFGQGTRLTVV.

This clonotype was seen at least ten times. This chain links TRBV6-1 with TRBJ1-6; 7 bases line up with TRBD1. Trimming took 7 bases from V and 0 from J; bases not matched to a gene: 3. The germline gives CDR1 MNHNS, CDR2 SASEGT. The CDR3 covers 15 residues. DNA of the CDR3: TGTGCCAGCACTCCAGGGGGCTCCTATAATTCACCCCTCCACTTT. Its protein product is CASTPGGSYNSPLHF.

This clonotype has ten or more counts. This sequence joins TRBV2 and TRBJ1-1, with a tentative D call TRBD1 (5 bases). The V gene's germline CDR1 is SNHLY and CDR2 FYNNEI. This CDR3 is 11 amino acids long. Trimming removed 9 bases from V and 6 bases from J, with 11 bases in between. The CDR3 sequence: CARYRNAEAFF. In nucleotides, the CDR3 is TGTGCCAGGTACAGGAATGCTGAAGCTTTCTTT. Based on the CDR3 plus reference TRBV2 and TRBJ1-1, the full variable domain is EPEVTQTPSHQVTQMGQEVILRCVPISNHLYFYWYRQILGQKVEFLVSFYNNEISEKSEIFDDQFSVERPDGSNFTLKIRSTKLEDSAMYFCARYRNAEAFFGQGTRLTVV.

This clonotype was seen repeatedly, ten times or more. The chain combines TRBV6-5 with TRBJ1-2; a possible D gene is TRBD1 (5 bases). Germline CDR1 reads MNHEY; CDR2 reads SVGAGI. CDR3 length: 16 amino acids. Deletions cut 0 bases from V and 0 bases from J, with 11 bases between. This CDR3 is CASSYSRGATNYGYTF. DNA for the CDR3: TGTGCCAGCAGTTACTCGAGGGGCGCCACTAACTATGGCTACACCTTC.

Many counts were recorded for this clonotype. The CDR3 protein is CASSLIGGQGEKLFF. The CDR3 nucleotides are TGTGCCAGCAGCTTAATTGGAGGGCAGGGTGAAAAACTGTTTTTT. The genes are TRBV11-2 and TRBJ1-4; D is perhaps TRBD1 (5 bases). CDR1 SGHAT and CDR2 FQNNGV come from the germline V gene. The CDR3 has 15 amino acids. Trimming stripped 2 bases from V and 7 bases from J, with 14 bases between. Full variable domain (outside the CDR3, taken from reference TRBV11-2 and TRBJ1-4): EAGVAQSPRYKIIEKRQSVAFWCNPISGHATLYWYQQILGQGPKLLIQFQNNGVVDDSQLPKDRFSAERLKGVDSTLKIQPAKLEDSAVYLCASSLIGGQGEKLFFGSGTQLSVL.

V and J are TRBV28 and TRBJ2-3; D ambiguous. This CDR3 is 13 amino acids long. Germline CDR1 MDHEN, CDR2 SYDVKM. V gave up 3 bases and J gave up 6 bases, with 10 bases separating them. CDR3 nucleotide sequence: TGTGCCAGCAGTTTGGAACACGGGGATACGCAGTATTTT. Translating gives CASSLEHGDTQYF.

This clonotype has only a few counts. The V call is TRBV28, the J call TRBJ2-2; D is ambiguous. The CDR3 length is 13 residues. The V and J ends lost 5 bases and 9 bases respectively, with 13 bases between them. Germline V gene sequence: CDR1 MDHEN, CDR2 SYDVKM. The CDR3 region is CASSPLGRRELFF. The CDR3 DNA sequence: TGTGCCAGCAGTCCATTAGGGCGCCGGGAGCTGTTTTTT.